This T cell receptor (beta chain) was recorded in a study of a mutant IDH1 vaccine in newly diagnosed glioma (dated by TCRdb to the early 2020s). The study in broad terms: Vaccination was initiated 4-6 weeks after radiotherapy alone, or concurrently with temozolomide cycles in the chemotherapy-containing groups. The approximately 30 treated patients were roughly 62% male and around 40% female, with a mean age of roughly 42 years. Prior to enrollment, standard therapy consisting of radiotherapy alone, temozolomide alone, or radiochemotherapy with temozolomide had been administered to patients, with the combination being received by most patients. The week-35 safety follow-up took place at visit V12, and the week-47 end of study took place at visit V13. Peripheral blood was collected at six visits: V03 (baseline), V05, V07, V10, V12 and V13. For exploratory analyses, 25 to 30 treated patients had longitudinal TCRB deep sequencing done wherever samples were available. Overall results and qualifications from the work: Immune responses induced by the vaccine were seen in over 90% of patients across multiple MHC alleles. Selection of PBMC samples for TCRB deep sequencing was based on availability. Pseudoprogression appeared unrelated to alterations in the top peripheral T cell clonotypes detected by TCRB sequencing. The authors stated that sample limitations prevented analyses of patient blood samples from being reproduced.

To note about this clone: The antigen this receptor binds is unknown. No qualities accompany the bases; no much larger clone lies one base away.

From a lookup of the germline V gene, CDR1 and CDR2 are SNHLY and FYNNEI. Its CDR3 holds 19 amino acids, cysteine through phenylalanine. The CDR3 DNA has 57 bases and is translated from base 1. V loses 7 bases at its end and J loses 5 bases; junction bases beyond the gene matches: 22. Libraries were made using the immunoSEQ multiplex PCR assay. Rearranged TCR beta chain sequences were amplified with the hsTCRB Kit following the manufacturer's protocol. TCRB libraries were sequenced on an Illumina MiSeq. On the authors' methods: Demultiplexing, trimming and gene mapping were performed with the kit vendor's proprietary platform. Held by TCRdb, this immuneACCESS table contains in-frame sequences only and omits some clones. Under half of the omission traces to an unresolved V gene where checked; the cause of the rest is unknown. Clone size and the V and J calls come from that table; the DNA yielded D and trimming. This sample holds around 52,000 clones; 76% were observed only once. Jointly, the top ten make up 9% to 15% of the sample.

The time point label here, explained by the study, means: week 35, safety follow-up. Each vaccine dose was 300 ug of a 20-mer mutant IDH1 peptide in Montanide, given subcutaneously with topical imiquimod. Patients were given eight vaccinations, in weeks 1, 3, 5, 7, 11, 15, 19 and 23, which matched visits V03 through V10. All donors had newly diagnosed IDH1-mutant astrocytomas of WHO grade 3 or 4 that showed loss of nuclear ATRX. The samples were drawn from NOA16, a multicentre, single-arm, open-label phase I trial in Germany that tested a mutant IDH1 peptide vaccine in humans for the first time. The DNeasy Blood and Tissue Kit was used to extract genomic DNA from EDTA blood for TCRB sequencing.

The sample consisted of PBMCs, taken from a glioma patient whose treatment included an IDH1 peptide vaccine. The rearranged chain carries TRBV2 and TRBJ2-2; 7 central bases correspond to TRBD2. The TCR sequence derives from a man aged 40-50 years with glioma. The nucleotides are TGTGCCAGCAACCCGTTTAAGGTAAGCAGCGGGACGGGGACCGGGGAGCTGTTTTTT. It translates as CASNPFKVSSGTGTGELFF.